The rows below give T cell receptor beta chains drawn from one sample of a study of T cells in Graves' hyperthyroidism and ophthalmopathy. Each CDR3 protein gets one entry after TCRdb re-called the multiplex PCR reads with MiXCR. The sample yields 500,000 to 550,000 distinct CDR3 sequences, 20% seen once. Sequences were obtained from blood. The receptors here all came from a man aged 40-49 years with Graves' ophthalmopathy. The CDR3 runs from the conserved cysteine through the conserved F or W. The D gene is left open where the match is weak. Part of the rows lack a size; the others show once, few, many or a class for expanded clones.

clone_size | d_call | j_call | v_call | cdr3_aa | cdr3_nt
few | - | TRBJ2-7 | TRBV29-1 | CSVEDGRYEQYF | TGCAGCGTTGAAGATGGGCGCTACGAGCAGTACTTC
many | - | TRBJ2-3 | TRBV2 | CASSEIDTQYF | TGTGCCAGCAGTGAAATAGATACGCAGTATTTT
many | - | TRBJ1-5 | TRBV2 | CASSETSKGSQPQHF | TGTGCCAGCAGTGAGACCTCGAAGGGTTCTCAGCCCCAGCATTTT
- | - | TRBJ1-2 | TRBV7-3 | CASSADSNGYTF | TGTGCCAGCAGCGCCGACAGTAACGGCTACACCTTC
many | - | TRBJ1-2 | TRBV12-3/TRBV12-4 | CASSSSTNYGYTF | TGTGCCAGCAGTTCCTCAACTAACTATGGCTACACCTTC
- | - | TRBJ2-3 | TRBV12-3/TRBV12-4 | CASSRTANQQDTQYF | TGTGCCAGCAGCAGGACTGCGAACCAACAAGATACGCAGTATTTT
- | TRBD2 | TRBJ2-7 | TRBV28 | CASRSGTSGYEQYF | TGTGCCAGCAGGTCCGGGACTAGCGGATACGAGCAGTACTTC
many | TRBD2 | TRBJ2-3 | TRBV6-1 | CASRGLAGATQYF | TGTGCCAGCCGGGGACTAGCGGGAGCTACGCAGTATTTT
many | - | TRBJ2-7 | TRBV10-3 | CAISSTGSAYEQYF | TGTGCCATCAGCAGCACAGGATCTGCCTACGAGCAGTACTTC
few | - | TRBJ1-1 | TRBV5-1 | CASSFIGDYKGGTEAFF | TGCGCCAGCAGCTTTATTGGGGACTACAAGGGGGGTACTGAAGCTTTCTTT
- | TRBD2 | TRBJ2-1 | TRBV7-9 | CASSYPTGTSGGLDEQFF | TGTGCCAGCAGCTACCCCACCGGGACTAGCGGGGGGTTGGATGAGCAGTTCTTC
- | TRBD2 | TRBJ2-1 | TRBV15 | CATSRSPVGIAGVNEQFF | TGTGCCACCAGCAGATCCCCCGTCGGGATAGCGGGAGTCAATGAGCAGTTCTTC
- | TRBD2 | TRBJ2-7 | TRBV27 | CASSLNLAGSEQYF | TGTGCCAGCAGTTTAAACCTAGCGGGAAGCGAGCAGTACTTC
many | TRBD1 | TRBJ2-4 | TRBV30 | CAWSGTGANIQYF | TGTGCCTGGAGTGGGACAGGTGCAAACATTCAGTACTTC
many | TRBD1 | TRBJ2-5 | TRBV28 | CASSSGQGQETQYF | TGTGCCAGCAGTTCAGGACAGGGCCAAGAGACCCAGTACTTC
many | - | TRBJ2-3 | TRBV7-3 | CASSLRGQDTQYF | TGTGCCAGCAGCTTACGTGGGCAGGATACGCAGTATTTT
- | - | TRBJ2-7 | TRBV10-3 | CAISDLASIGEQYF | TGTGCCATCAGTGATTTGGCTAGCATCGGCGAGCAGTACTTC
- | TRBD1 | TRBJ2-5 | TRBV19 | CASSKTGQGALETQYF | TGTGCCAGTAGTAAGACGGGACAGGGGGCTTTAGAGACCCAGTACTTC
- | - | TRBJ1-1 | TRBV27 | CASSFIRTEAFF | TGTGCCAGCAGTTTCATAAGAACTGAAGCTTTCTTT
few | - | TRBJ1-5 | TRBV2 | CASSEGRGLHQPQHF | TGTGCCAGCAGTGAGGGCAGGGGCTTACATCAGCCCCAGCATTTT
few | - | TRBJ2-5 | TRBV4-2 | CASSQGDSFGETQYF | TGTGCCAGCAGCCAAGGGGACTCTTTCGGGGAGACCCAGTACTTC
many | TRBD1 | TRBJ1-5 | TRBV28 | CASSQGGNNQPQHF | TGTGCCAGCAGTCAGGGGGGGAACAATCAGCCCCAGCATTTT
- | - | TRBJ1-2 | TRBV27 | CASSLYPLGYGYTF | TGTGCCAGCAGTTTGTACCCGCTCGGCTATGGCTACACCTTC
few | - | TRBJ2-7 | TRBV5-1 | CASSSQEGYEQYF | TGCGCCAGCAGCTCCCAGGAGGGCTACGAGCAGTACTTC
many | - | TRBJ2-3 | TRBV2 | CASSGTASTDTQYF | TGTGCCAGCAGTGGTACAGCGAGCACAGATACGCAGTATTTT
few | TRBD1 | TRBJ2-2 | TRBV7-3 | CASSFHPPGTGSRGIGELFF | TGTGCCAGCAGCTTTCATCCCCCCGGGACAGGGTCTAGGGGGATCGGGGAGCTGTTTTTT
few | TRBD2 | TRBJ2-7 | TRBV5-6 | CASSDGLAGGRYEQYF | TGTGCCAGCAGCGACGGACTAGCGGGAGGCCGCTACGAGCAGTACTTC
- | TRBD2 | TRBJ2-3 | TRBV27 | CASSLTLAGAGVTDTQYF | TGTGCCAGCAGTCTTACTTTAGCGGGGGCTGGCGTCACAGATACGCAGTATTTT
many | - | TRBJ2-1 | TRBV6-1 | CATFRGGGYYNEQFF | TGTGCCACCTTTAGGGGTGGGGGATACTACAATGAGCAGTTCTTC
- | - | TRBJ2-5 | TRBV12-3/TRBV12-4 | CASSQWASPAQETQYF | TGTGCCAGCAGTCAATGGGCCTCCCCGGCGCAAGAGACCCAGTACTTC
many | TRBD1 | TRBJ2-7 | TRBV28 | CASSLPRDSYEQYF | TGTGCCAGCAGTTTACCCAGGGACAGCTACGAGCAGTACTTC
many | - | TRBJ2-1 | TRBV27 | CASSLSVHPSSYNEQFF | TGTGCCAGCAGTTTATCGGTACACCCGAGCTCCTACAATGAGCAGTTCTTC
- | TRBD1 | TRBJ2-2 | TRBV28 | CAGGTGEGTGELFF | TGTGCCGGTGGGACAGGGGAGGGCACCGGGGAGCTGTTTTTT
few | - | TRBJ2-2 | TRBV5-1 | CASSLPMVNTGELFF | TGCGCCAGCAGCTTGCCGATGGTGAACACCGGGGAGCTGTTTTTT
few | TRBD2 | TRBJ2-1 | TRBV7-3 | CASSKRPGLAGGGYNEQFF | TGTGCCAGCAGCAAACGCCCGGGACTAGCGGGAGGAGGCTACAATGAGCAGTTCTTC
- | TRBD2 | TRBJ2-7 | TRBV3-1 | CASSFGLAGAWEQYF | TGTGCCAGCAGCTTCGGACTAGCGGGAGCCTGGGAGCAGTACTTC
few | - | TRBJ2-2 | TRBV20-1 | CSAKDGDTGELLF | TGCAGTGCTAAGGACGGGGACACCGGGGAGCTGCTTTTT
- | - | TRBJ2-1 | TRBV5-8 | CASTPGGFPYNEQFF | TGTGCCAGCACCCCCGGCGGGTTTCCCTACAATGAGCAGTTCTTC
few | - | TRBJ1-2 | TRBV2 | CASSEATYGYTF | TGTGCCAGCAGTGAAGCTACCTATGGCTACACCTTC
- | TRBD2 | TRBJ2-1 | TRBV18 | CASSPHGLAGGQRNEQFF | TGTGCCAGCTCACCACATGGACTAGCGGGGGGCCAAAGGAATGAGCAGTTCTTC
few | TRBD2 | TRBJ2-7 | TRBV20-1 | CSGRLAASYEQYF | TGCAGTGGGAGACTAGCGGCCTCCTACGAGCAGTACTTC
many | - | TRBJ2-1 | TRBV12-3/TRBV12-4 | CASSLGGLASSYNEQFF | TGTGCCAGCAGTTTAGGGGGGCTAGCTTCCTCCTACAATGAGCAGTTCTTC
many | TRBD1 | TRBJ2-2 | TRBV7-2 | CASSTGTGGATGELFF | TGTGCCAGCAGCACCGGGACAGGGGGCGCGACCGGGGAGCTGTTTTTT
- | - | TRBJ2-7 | TRBV7-2 | CASSLADDSYEQYF | TGTGCCAGCAGCTTAGCGGATGACAGCTACGAGCAGTACTTC
many | TRBD1 | TRBJ2-7 | TRBV5-1 | CASSLAGTGSYEQYF | TGTGCCAGCAGCTTGGCAGGGACAGGGTCCTACGAGCAGTACTTC
- | - | TRBJ2-5 | TRBV11-2 | CASSPGNWETQYF | TGTGCCAGCAGCCCCGGGAATTGGGAGACCCAGTACTTC
many | - | TRBJ2-2 | TRBV6-1 | CASSLTGLTGELFF | TGTGCCAGCAGCCTCACAGGGTTGACCGGGGAGCTGTTTTTT
many | - | TRBJ2-3 | TRBV28 | CASRLGWDTQYF | TGTGCCAGCAGGCTGGGGTGGGATACGCAGTATTTT
- | TRBD2 | TRBJ2-7 | TRBV9 | CASSVSGDFYEQYF | TGTGCCAGCAGCGTAAGCGGGGATTTCTACGAGCAGTACTTC
many | - | TRBJ2-7 | TRBV27 | CASSFGGTHYEQYF | TGTGCCAGCAGTTTTGGAGGGACCCACTACGAGCAGTACTTC
few | TRBD2 | TRBJ2-3 | TRBV6-4 | CASSEGVLAGYVKDTQYF | TGTGCCAGCAGTGAAGGGGTACTAGCGGGATACGTCAAAGATACGCAGTATTTT
many | - | TRBJ1-5 | TRBV25-1 | CASSEPGNQPQHF | TGTGCCAGCAGTGAACCCGGGAATCAGCCCCAGCATTTT
many | - | TRBJ2-7 | TRBV2 | CASSEGLAIYEQYF | TGTGCCAGCAGTGAGGGATTGGCTATCTACGAGCAGTACTTC
few | - | TRBJ1-1 | TRBV9 | CASSVGIIQTEAFF | TGTGCCAGCAGCGTGGGTATCATTCAAACTGAAGCTTTCTTT
few | - | TRBJ2-7 | TRBV6-1 | CASGGLAVTYEQYF | TGTGCCAGTGGGGGGCTAGCGGTCACCTACGAGCAGTACTTC
- | - | TRBJ1-3 | TRBV28 | CASSSPGLVSGNTIYF | TGTGCCAGCAGTTCCCCGGGTCTAGTCTCTGGAAACACCATATATTTT
- | TRBD2 | TRBJ2-3 | TRBV7-2 | CASSPGTRTQYF | TGTGCCAGCAGCCCCGGGACTAGGACGCAGTATTTT
- | TRBD1 | TRBJ1-1 | TRBV6-2/TRBV6-3 | CASSFFSTGLNTEAFF | TGTGCCAGCAGTTTCTTTTCGACAGGGCTGAACACTGAAGCTTTCTTT
- | - | TRBJ2-5 | TRBV30 | CAWSERVRAGQETQYF | TGTGCCTGGAGTGAGCGGGTCCGGGCTGGCCAAGAGACCCAGTACTTC